This TCR beta chain originates from a study of T-cell memory formation after mild COVID-19. General observations from the study: Pre-infection memory held some responding clones, suggesting pre-existing cross-reactive T cells responded.

This clonotype was seen a few times. The target antigen is unknown. TCRdb re-called the 5' RACE reads through MiXCR, storing one row per CDR3 protein. The sample shows under 450,000 distinct CDR3 sequences, more than 20% of them seen only once. The TCR sequence derives from an adult woman who had mild COVID-19 (a few samples of this study predate the infection). Cell type and time point are not known. The sample was PBMCs or a T cell subset sorted from them (not recorded which).

In DNA, the CDR3 is TGTGCCAGCAGATTGGCGGTCGGGGGGGCCACCGGGGAGCTGTTTTTT. Its translation is CASRLAVGGATGELFF. The rearrangement joins TRBV6-5 to TRBJ2-2; 8 positions agree with TRBD2. The germline CDR1 and CDR2 sequences are MNHEY and SVGAGI. V shed 6 bases, J shed 4 bases, and the junction held 10 bases outside the gene matches. The length of the CDR3 is 16 residues.